These T cell receptor beta chains were read from a single sample in a study of naive and memory T cell subsets. TCRdb recomputed calls from the UMI-ligation and nested PCR reads with MiXCR, one row per CDR3 protein. The data show roughly 18,000 distinct CDR3 sequences, more than 9% seen once. The specimen was skin, collected from a tuberculin skin test site. All receptors come from an adult in good health. Both conserved end residues are part of each CDR3. Each record gives: D gene, clone size, V gene, J gene, CDR3 protein, CDR3 DNA. D genes are given only for firm matches. The listing skips clone size in some rows; elsewhere it reads once, few, many or a size class.

.,medium-sized,TRBV6-5,TRBJ2-1,CASSGDSLGNEQFF,TGTGCCAGCAGTGGGGACTCCCTCGGCAATGAGCAGTTCTTC
TRBD2,many,TRBV6-2/TRBV6-3,TRBJ2-3,CASSYPLIAGLGTDTQYF,TGTGCCAGCAGTTACCCTCTTATAGCGGGGCTTGGGACAGATACGCAGTATTTT
TRBD2,few,TRBV2,TRBJ2-2,CASSILAGVIGTGELFF,TGTGCCAGCAGTATTCTAGCGGGAGTCATAGGCACCGGGGAGCTGTTTTTT
TRBD2,many,TRBV20-1,TRBJ2-7,CSATPLAGSYEQYF,TGCAGTGCTACCCCCCTAGCGGGGTCCTACGAGCAGTACTTC
.,few,TRBV18,TRBJ1-1,CASLENTEAFF,TGTGCCAGCTTAGAGAACACTGAAGCTTTCTTT
TRBD1,.,TRBV7-2,TRBJ2-3,CASSLALGTGEGTDTQYF,TGTGCCAGCAGCTTAGCGCTGGGGACAGGGGAGGGCACAGATACGCAGTATTTT
.,many,TRBV2,TRBJ2-3,CASSEVLESTNTQYF,TGTGCCAGCAGTGAAGTACTAGAATCAACAAATACGCAGTATTTT
.,few,TRBV12-3/TRBV12-4,TRBJ2-1,CASSGSYNEQFF,TGTGCCAGCAGTGGCTCCTACAATGAGCAGTTCTTC
.,few,TRBV5-1,TRBJ2-3,CASSPGDGGGLTDTQYF,TGCGCCAGCAGCCCGGGGGATGGAGGGGGACTCACAGATACGCAGTATTTT
TRBD2,few,TRBV23-1,TRBJ2-1,CASSHQRLAGEHEQFF,TGCGCCAGCAGTCATCAACGACTAGCGGGAGAGCATGAGCAGTTCTTC
.,few,TRBV27,TRBJ2-7,CASSFGPTYEQYF,TGTGCCAGCAGTTTTGGACCCACCTACGAGCAGTACTTC
TRBD2,many,TRBV7-9,TRBJ2-3,CASSLMRSAGGTDTQYF,TGTGCCAGCAGCTTAATGAGGTCGGCGGGAGGGACAGATACGCAGTATTTT
TRBD1,few,TRBV5-1,TRBJ2-7,CASSPVLDRTVSYEQYF,TGCGCCAGCAGCCCTGTTCTGGACAGGACCGTCTCCTACGAGCAGTACTTC
.,many,TRBV10-3,TRBJ1-1,CAISESQDLNTEAFF,TGTGCCATCAGTGAGTCCCAGGATCTGAACACTGAAGCTTTCTTT
TRBD2,many,TRBV2,TRBJ2-4,CASRAGGGFGKNIQYF,TGTGCCAGCAGAGCGGGAGGGGGTTTTGGCAAAAACATTCAGTACTTC
TRBD1,.,TRBV4-3,TRBJ2-5,CASSLSGTGQETQYF,TGCGCCAGCAGCCTATCCGGGACAGGGCAAGAGACCCAGTACTTC
.,medium-sized,TRBV29-1,TRBJ2-7,CSVVGSHSYEQYF,TGCAGCGTTGTAGGATCCCACAGCTACGAGCAGTACTTC
.,.,TRBV5-1,TRBJ2-3,CASRPGMDTDTQYF,TGCGCCAGCAGGCCGGGGATGGACACAGATACGCAGTATTTT
.,.,TRBV13,TRBJ2-1,CASSYPELGYNEQFF,TGTGCCAGCAGCTACCCAGAGCTCGGCTACAATGAGCAGTTCTTC
.,many,TRBV5-1,TRBJ2-5,CASSLSVQETQYF,TGCGCCAGCAGCTTAAGCGTCCAAGAGACCCAGTACTTC
.,many,TRBV9,TRBJ2-7,CASSVGAYIYEQYF,TGTGCCAGCAGCGTTGGGGCCTACATTTACGAGCAGTACTTC
.,few,TRBV6-1,TRBJ2-7,CASSGLGKGTYEQYF,TGTGCCAGCAGTGGACTGGGGAAGGGTACCTACGAGCAGTACTTC
TRBD2,few,TRBV10-3,TRBJ2-3,CAMGLAGFGDTQYF,TGTGCCATGGGACTAGCGGGGTTCGGAGATACGCAGTATTTT
.,many,TRBV2,TRBJ1-1,CASTLDRSMNTEAFF,TGTGCCAGCACTCTTGACAGAAGCATGAACACTGAAGCTTTCTTT
.,many,TRBV12-3/TRBV12-4,TRBJ2-1,CASSGGYNLSSYNEQFF,TGTGCCAGCAGTGGGGGCTACAACCTGAGCTCCTACAATGAGCAGTTCTTC
.,.,TRBV7-2,TRBJ2-1,CASSLPDSRPYNEQFF,TGTGCCAGCAGCTTACCTGACTCGCGACCCTACAATGAGCAGTTCTTC
.,few,TRBV7-2,TRBJ2-1,CASSLSYEQFF,TGTGCCAGCAGCTTATCCTATGAGCAGTTCTTC
.,few,TRBV18,TRBJ1-2,CASSPGFTTYGYTF,TGTGCCAGCTCACCAGGCTTTACAACCTATGGCTACACCTTC
.,.,TRBV11-2,TRBJ1-1,CASSLHPGGTEAFF,TGTGCCAGCAGCTTACACCCCGGAGGCACTGAAGCTTTCTTT
TRBD2,many,TRBV28,TRBJ2-3,CASSLCIMGLADPRADTQYF,TGTGCCAGCAGTTTATGCATAATGGGACTAGCGGACCCCAGGGCAGATACGCAGTATTTT
TRBD1,few,TRBV28,TRBJ1-6,CASRPPGGSNSPLHF,TGTGCCAGCAGGCCCCCAGGGGGAAGTAATTCACCCCTCCACTTT
TRBD1,many,TRBV27,TRBJ1-5,CASSLSSGQGSNQPQHF,TGTGCCAGCAGTTTATCGTCGGGACAGGGGAGCAATCAGCCCCAGCATTTT
.,once,TRBV5-1,TRBJ2-7,CASSLSASYEQYF,TGCGCCAGCAGCTTGTCAGCTTCCTACGAGCAGTACTTC
.,many,TRBV19,TRBJ2-2,CASTPFDTGELFF,TGTGCCAGTACCCCATTTGACACCGGGGAGCTGTTTTTT
.,medium-sized,TRBV20-1,TRBJ2-3,CSARVNGGGTDTQYF,TGCAGTGCTAGAGTTAACGGCGGCGGCACAGATACGCAGTATTTT
.,.,TRBV7-8,TRBJ2-6,CASSLVSSGANVLTF,TGTGCCAGCAGCTTAGTTTCATCTGGGGCCAACGTCCTGACTTTC
TRBD1,medium-sized,TRBV5-1,TRBJ1-2,CASSDGSGGNYGYTF,TGCGCCAGCAGCGACGGATCAGGGGGCAACTATGGCTACACCTTC
.,few,TRBV7-2,TRBJ1-4,CASSLSQGGSEKLFF,TGTGCCAGCAGCTTGTCCCAGGGAGGGTCGGAAAAACTGTTTTTT
.,.,TRBV29-1,TRBJ1-2,CSGRDRIGFGYTF,TGCAGCGGCCGGGACCGTATTGGTTTTGGCTACACCTTC
.,few,TRBV20-1,TRBJ2-1,CSARTNRGGSYNEQFF,TGCAGTGCTCGCACCAACAGGGGGGGTTCTTACAATGAGCAGTTCTTC
.,many,TRBV20-1,TRBJ2-1,CSAEWSFYNEQFF,TGCAGTGCTGAGTGGTCGTTCTACAATGAGCAGTTCTTC
.,many,TRBV2,TRBJ2-1,CASNVQESYNEQFF,TGTGCCAGCAATGTGCAGGAATCTTACAATGAGCAGTTCTTC
.,.,TRBV18,TRBJ1-5,CASSPPRGSNQPQHF,TGTGCCAGCTCACCACCCAGGGGCAGCAATCAGCCCCAGCATTTT
.,few,TRBV5-1,TRBJ2-5,CASSLGTPGGQETQYF,TGCGCCAGCAGCTTGGGGACTCCCGGGGGCCAAGAGACCCAGTACTTC
.,many,TRBV7-2,TRBJ1-3,CASSLGGRTPSGNTIYF,TGTGCCAGCAGCTTAGGAGGGCGAACACCCTCTGGAAACACCATATATTTT
TRBD1,many,TRBV5-6,TRBJ2-7,CASSGIGTATYEQYF,TGTGCCAGCAGCGGGATCGGGACAGCTACCTACGAGCAGTACTTC
.,medium-sized,TRBV5-1,TRBJ1-1,CASYPDTQGNTEAFF,TGCGCCAGCTATCCAGACACACAGGGGAACACTGAAGCTTTCTTT
TRBD1,medium-sized,TRBV7-6,TRBJ2-1,CASSPQGTGLAFF,TGTGCCAGCAGCCCCCAAGGGACAGGGTTGGCGTTCTTC
TRBD2,many,TRBV13,TRBJ2-3,CASSLDPPGAGVSDTQYF,TGTGCCAGCAGCTTAGATCCCCCGGGAGCGGGAGTGTCAGATACGCAGTATTTT
TRBD2,many,TRBV20-1,TRBJ2-3,CSARLAGGLPFTDTQYF,TGCAGTGCTAGACTAGCGGGGGGCCTCCCCTTCACAGATACGCAGTATTTT
TRBD1,.,TRBV5-1,TRBJ1-2,CASSSLPGQGQHGYTF,TGCGCCAGCAGCTCGTTACCCGGACAGGGCCAACATGGCTACACCTTC
.,.,TRBV29-1,TRBJ2-7,CSVYPGDTDYEQYF,TGCAGCGTTTACCCAGGGGACACCGACTACGAGCAGTACTTC
TRBD1,many,TRBV7-9,TRBJ1-6,CASSLALQGARHSPLHF,TGTGCCAGCAGCTTAGCCTTACAGGGGGCGAGGCATTCACCCCTCCACTTT